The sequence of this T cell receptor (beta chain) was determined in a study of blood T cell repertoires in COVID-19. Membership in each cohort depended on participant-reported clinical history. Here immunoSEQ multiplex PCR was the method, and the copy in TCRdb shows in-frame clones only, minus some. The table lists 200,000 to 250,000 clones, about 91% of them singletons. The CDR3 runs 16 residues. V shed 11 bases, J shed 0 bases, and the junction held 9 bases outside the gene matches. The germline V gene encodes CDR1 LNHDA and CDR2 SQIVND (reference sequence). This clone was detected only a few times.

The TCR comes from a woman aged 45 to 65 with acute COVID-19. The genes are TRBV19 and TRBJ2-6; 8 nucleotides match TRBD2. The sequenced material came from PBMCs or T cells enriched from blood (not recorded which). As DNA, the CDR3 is TGTGCCTCCTCGACTAGCGCTAGCTCTGGGGCCAACGTCCTGACTTTC. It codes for CASSTSASSGANVLTF.